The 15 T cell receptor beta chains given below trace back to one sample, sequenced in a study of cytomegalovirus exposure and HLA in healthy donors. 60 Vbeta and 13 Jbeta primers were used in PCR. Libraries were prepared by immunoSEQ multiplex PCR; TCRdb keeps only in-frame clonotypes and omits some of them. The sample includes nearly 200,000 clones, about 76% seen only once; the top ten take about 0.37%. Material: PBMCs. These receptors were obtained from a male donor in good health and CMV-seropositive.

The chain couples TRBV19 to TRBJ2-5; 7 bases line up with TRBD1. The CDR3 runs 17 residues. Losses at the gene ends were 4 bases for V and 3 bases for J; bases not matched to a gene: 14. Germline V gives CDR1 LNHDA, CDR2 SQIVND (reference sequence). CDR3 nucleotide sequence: TGTGCCAGTAGTAGGCCCCAGGGGGAGATCGTGAAAGAGACCCAGTACTTC. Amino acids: CASSRPQGEIVKETQYF. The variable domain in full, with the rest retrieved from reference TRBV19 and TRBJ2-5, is DGGITQSPKYLFRKEGQNVTLSCEQNLNHDAMYWYRQDPGQGLRLIYYSQIVNDFQKGDIAEGYSVSREKKESFPLTVTSAQKNPTAFYLCASSRPQGEIVKETQYFGPGTRLLVL.

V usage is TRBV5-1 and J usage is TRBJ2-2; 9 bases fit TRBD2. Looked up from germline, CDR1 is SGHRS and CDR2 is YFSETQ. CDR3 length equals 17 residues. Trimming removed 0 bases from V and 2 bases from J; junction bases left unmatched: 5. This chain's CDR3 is CASSLVRAGGNTGELFF. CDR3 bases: TGCGCCAGCAGCTTGGTCCGAGCGGGGGGTAACACCGGGGAGCTGTTTTTT. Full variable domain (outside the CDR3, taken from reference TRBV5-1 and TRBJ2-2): KAGVTQTPRYLIKTRGQQVTLSCSPISGHRSVSWYQQTPGQGLQFLFEYFSETQRNKGNFPGRFSGRQFSNSRSEMNVSTLELGDSALYLCASSLVRAGGNTGELFFGEGSRLTVL.

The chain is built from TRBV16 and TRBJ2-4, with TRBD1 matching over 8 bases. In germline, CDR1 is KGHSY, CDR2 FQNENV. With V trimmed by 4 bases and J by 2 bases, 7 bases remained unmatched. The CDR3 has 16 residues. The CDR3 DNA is TGTGCCAGCAGCCCGGGACAGGTGATATCCAAAAACATTCAGTACTTC. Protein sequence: CASSPGQVISKNIQYF.

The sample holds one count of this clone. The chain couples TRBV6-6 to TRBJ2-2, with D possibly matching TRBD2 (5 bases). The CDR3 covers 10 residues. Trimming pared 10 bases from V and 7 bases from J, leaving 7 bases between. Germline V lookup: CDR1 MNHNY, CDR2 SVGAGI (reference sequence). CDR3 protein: CANRDGELFF. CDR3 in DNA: TGTGCCAACCGGGACGGGGAGCTGTTTTTT.

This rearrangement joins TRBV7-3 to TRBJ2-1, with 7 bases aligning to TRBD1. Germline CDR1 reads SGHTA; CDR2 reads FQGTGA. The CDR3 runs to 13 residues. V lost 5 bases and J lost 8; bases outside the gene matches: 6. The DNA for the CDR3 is TGTGCCAGCAGCAACGGACAGGTGGATGAGCAGTTCTTC. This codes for CASSNGQVDEQFF.

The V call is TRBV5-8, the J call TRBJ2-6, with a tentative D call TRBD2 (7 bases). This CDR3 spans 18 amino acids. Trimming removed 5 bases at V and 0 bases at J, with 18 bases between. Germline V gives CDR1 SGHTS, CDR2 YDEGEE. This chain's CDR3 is CASRAVGGAISGANVLTF. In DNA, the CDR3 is TGTGCCAGCAGGGCCGTGGGGGGGGCAATCTCTGGGGCCAACGTCCTGACTTTC. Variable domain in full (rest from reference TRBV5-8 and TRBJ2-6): EAGVTQSPTHLIKTRGQQATLRCSPISGHTSVYWYQQALGLGLQFLLWYDEGEERNRGNFPPRFSGRQFPNYSSELNVNALELEDSALYLCASRAVGGAISGANVLTFGAGSRLTVL.

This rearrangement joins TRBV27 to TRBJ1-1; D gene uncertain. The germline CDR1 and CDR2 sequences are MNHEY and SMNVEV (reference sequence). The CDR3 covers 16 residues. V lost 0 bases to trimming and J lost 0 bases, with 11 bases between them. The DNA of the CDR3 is TGTGCCAGCAGTTTATCGAGAGGCCAACTGAACACTGAAGCTTTCTTT. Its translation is CASSLSRGQLNTEAFF.

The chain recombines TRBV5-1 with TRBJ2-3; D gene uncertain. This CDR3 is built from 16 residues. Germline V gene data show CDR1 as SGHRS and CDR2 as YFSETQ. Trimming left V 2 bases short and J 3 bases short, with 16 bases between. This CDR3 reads CASSFSGSFLTDTQYF. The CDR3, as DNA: TGCGCCAGCAGCTTTAGTGGTAGTTTTTTGACAGATACGCAGTATTTT.

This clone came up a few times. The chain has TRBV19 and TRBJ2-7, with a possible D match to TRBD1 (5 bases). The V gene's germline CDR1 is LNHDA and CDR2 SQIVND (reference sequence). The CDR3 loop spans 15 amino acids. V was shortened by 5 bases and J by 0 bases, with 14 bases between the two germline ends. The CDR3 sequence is CASSAAGYGSYEQYF. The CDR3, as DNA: TGTGCCAGTAGTGCCGCAGGGTATGGCTCCTACGAGCAGTACTTC.

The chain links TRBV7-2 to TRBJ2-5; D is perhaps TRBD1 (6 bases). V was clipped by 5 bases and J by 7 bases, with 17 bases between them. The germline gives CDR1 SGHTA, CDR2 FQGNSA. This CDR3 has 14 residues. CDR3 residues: CASSNRVEGGTQYF. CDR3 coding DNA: TGTGCCAGCAGCAACAGGGTAGAGGGCGGGACCCAGTACTTC. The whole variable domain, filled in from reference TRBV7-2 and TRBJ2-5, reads GAGVSQSPSNKVTEKGKDVELRCDPISGHTALYWYRQSLGQGLEFLIYFQGNSAPDKSGLPSDRFSAERTGGSVSTLTIQRTQQEDSAVYLCASSNRVEGGTQYFGPGTRLLVL.

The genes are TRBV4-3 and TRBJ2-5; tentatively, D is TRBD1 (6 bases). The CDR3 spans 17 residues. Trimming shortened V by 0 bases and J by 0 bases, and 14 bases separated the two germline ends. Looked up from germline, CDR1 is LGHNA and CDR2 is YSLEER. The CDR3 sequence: CASSQDLGRGYQETQYF. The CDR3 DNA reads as TGCGCCAGCAGCCAAGACTTAGGCAGGGGATACCAAGAGACCCAGTACTTC.

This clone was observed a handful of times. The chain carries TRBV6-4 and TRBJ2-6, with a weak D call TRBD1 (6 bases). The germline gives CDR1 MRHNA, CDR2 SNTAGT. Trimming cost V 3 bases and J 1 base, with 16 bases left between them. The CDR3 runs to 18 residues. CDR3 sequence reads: CASSEKGRGFSGANVLTF. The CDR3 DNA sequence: TGTGCCAGCAGTGAAAAGGGCAGGGGATTTTCTGGGGCCAACGTCCTGACTTTC.

The CDR3: CASSVEAGGRNEQFF. Written as DNA, the CDR3 is TGTGCCAGCAGTGTTGAAGCGGGGGGGAGGAATGAGCAGTTCTTC. The chain recombines TRBV6-4 with TRBJ2-1, with 10 bases matching TRBD2. CDR1 is MRHNA and CDR2 is SNTAGT in the germline V gene. V was pared by 4 bases and J by 7 bases, with 7 bases of the junction left unmatched. This CDR3 spans 15 amino acids.

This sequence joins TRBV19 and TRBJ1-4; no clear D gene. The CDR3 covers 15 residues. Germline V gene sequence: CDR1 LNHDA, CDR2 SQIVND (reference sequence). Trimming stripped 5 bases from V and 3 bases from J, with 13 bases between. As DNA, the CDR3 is TGTGCCAGTAGTCCCTTGGAGAGGGCTAATGAAAAACTGTTTTTT. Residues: CASSPLERANEKLFF.

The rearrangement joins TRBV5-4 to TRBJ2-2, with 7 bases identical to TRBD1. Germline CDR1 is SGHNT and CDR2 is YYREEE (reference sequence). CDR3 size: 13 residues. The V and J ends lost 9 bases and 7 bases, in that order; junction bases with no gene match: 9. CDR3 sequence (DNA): TGTGCCACCTCCGACAGGGTTGGCGGGGAGCTGTTTTTT. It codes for CATSDRVGGELFF.